The T cell receptor (beta chain) under discussion was sequenced for a study of cytomegalovirus exposure and HLA in healthy donors. Study outcomes and limitations: While the bulk of TCR sequences proved rare, some public TCRs turned up in many donors. According to a subsequent analysis, TCR clusters identified in the first cohort showed a tendency to co-occur across the approximately 120 validation repertoires. The study recorded about 150 TCR beta chains that were cytomegalovirus-associated.

V was trimmed by 3 bases and J by 9 bases, leaving 15 bases between them. CDR3 length equals 13 residues. CDR1 and CDR2 from the germline V gene are SGHRS and YFSETQ. On this clone: Antigen specificity is unknown.

Using immunoSEQ multiplex PCR, the repertoire was profiled, and TCRdb retains in-frame clones only, with some absent. The profile shows roughly 200,000 clones, approximately 84% of them singletons. Sequencing was carried out using PBMCs. The chain is built from TRBV5-1 and TRBJ1-1, with D possibly being TRBD1 (5 bases). This receptor was obtained from a woman aged 18-29 years in good health and CMV-seropositive. The CDR3 sequence: CASSSEGSQKAFF. CDR3 coding DNA: TGCGCCAGCAGCTCGGAGGGGTCCCAGAAAGCTTTCTTT.